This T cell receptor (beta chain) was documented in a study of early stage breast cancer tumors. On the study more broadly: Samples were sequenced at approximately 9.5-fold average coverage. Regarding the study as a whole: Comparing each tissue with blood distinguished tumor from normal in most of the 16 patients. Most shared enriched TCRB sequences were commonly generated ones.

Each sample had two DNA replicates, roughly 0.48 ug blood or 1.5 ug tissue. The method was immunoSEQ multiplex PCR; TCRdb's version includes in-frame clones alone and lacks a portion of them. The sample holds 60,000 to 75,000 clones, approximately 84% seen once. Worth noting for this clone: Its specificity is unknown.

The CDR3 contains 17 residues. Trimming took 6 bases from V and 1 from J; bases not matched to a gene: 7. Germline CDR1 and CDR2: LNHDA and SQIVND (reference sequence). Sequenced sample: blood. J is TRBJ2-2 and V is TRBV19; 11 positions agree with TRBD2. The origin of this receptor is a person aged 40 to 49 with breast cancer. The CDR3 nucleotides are TGTGCCAGTAGGGGACTAGCGGCCACTAAGAACACCGGGGAGCTGTTTTTT. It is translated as CASRGLAATKNTGELFF.